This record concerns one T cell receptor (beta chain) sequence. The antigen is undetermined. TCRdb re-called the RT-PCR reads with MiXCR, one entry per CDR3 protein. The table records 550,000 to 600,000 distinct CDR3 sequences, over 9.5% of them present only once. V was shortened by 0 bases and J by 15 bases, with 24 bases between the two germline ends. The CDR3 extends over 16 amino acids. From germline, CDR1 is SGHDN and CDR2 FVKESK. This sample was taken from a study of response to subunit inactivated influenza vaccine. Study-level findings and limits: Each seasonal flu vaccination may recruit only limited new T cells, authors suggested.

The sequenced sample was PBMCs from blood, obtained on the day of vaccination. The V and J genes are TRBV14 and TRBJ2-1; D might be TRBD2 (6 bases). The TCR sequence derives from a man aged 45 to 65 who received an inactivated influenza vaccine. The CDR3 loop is CASSQDLGSTRGGWFF. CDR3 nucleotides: TGTGCCAGCAGCCAAGATCTTGGATCTACTCGGGGAGGTTGGTTCTTC.